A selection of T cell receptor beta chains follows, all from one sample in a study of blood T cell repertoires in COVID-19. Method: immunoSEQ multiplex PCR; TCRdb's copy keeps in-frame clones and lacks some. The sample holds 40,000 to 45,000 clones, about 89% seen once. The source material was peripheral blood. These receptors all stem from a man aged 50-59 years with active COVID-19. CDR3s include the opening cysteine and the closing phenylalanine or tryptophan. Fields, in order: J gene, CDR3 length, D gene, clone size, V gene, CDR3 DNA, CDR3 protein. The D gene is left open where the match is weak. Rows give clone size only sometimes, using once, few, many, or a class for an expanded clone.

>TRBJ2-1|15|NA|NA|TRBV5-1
TGCGCCAGCAGCTTGGGGCTGGTAATGGCCAATGAGCAGTTCTTC
CASSLGLVMANEQFF
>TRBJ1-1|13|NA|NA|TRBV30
TGTGCCTGGAGTGGGCTTCCGAACACTGAAGCTTTCTTT
CAWSGLPNTEAFF
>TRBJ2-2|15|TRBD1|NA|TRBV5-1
TGCGCCAGCAGCGGGACGGGACAGACCACCGGGGAGCTGTTTTTT
CASSGTGQTTGELFF
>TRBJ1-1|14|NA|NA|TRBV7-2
TGTGCCAGCAGCATCACAAGCGTGAACACTGAAGCTTTCTTT
CASSITSVNTEAFF
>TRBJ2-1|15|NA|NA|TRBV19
TGTGCCAGTAGTATGGGCTGGACTCCACACAATGAGCAGTTCTTC
CASSMGWTPHNEQFF
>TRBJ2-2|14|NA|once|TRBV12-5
TGTGCTAGTGGTTTGGGGCGGGACACCGGGGAGCTGTTTTTT
CASGLGRDTGELFF
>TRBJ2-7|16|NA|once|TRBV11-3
TGTGCCAGCAGCTTAGATGAGGCACTGAGCTCCTACGAGCAGTACTTC
CASSLDEALSSYEQYF
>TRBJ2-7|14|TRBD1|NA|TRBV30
TGTGCCTGGAGCGATGGGGGACAGGGAGACGAGCAGTACTTC
CAWSDGGQGDEQYF
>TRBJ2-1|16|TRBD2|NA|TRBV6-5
TGTGCCAGCAGTTCTCTCGTAAAGCGGGACTACAATGAGCAGTTCTTC
CASSSLVKRDYNEQFF
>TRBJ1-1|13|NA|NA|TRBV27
TGTGCCAGCAGGCGGAACTGGAACACTGAAGCTTTCTTT
CASRRNWNTEAFF
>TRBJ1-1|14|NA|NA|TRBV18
TGTGCCAGCTCACCACCCTATCCAAACACTGAAGCTTTCTTT
CASSPPYPNTEAFF
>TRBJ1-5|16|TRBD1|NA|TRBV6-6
TGTGCCAGCAGTAGGAACAGGGGCGCGGGCAATCAGCCCCAGCATTTT
CASSRNRGAGNQPQHF